One sample yielded the 9 T cell receptor beta chains listed below, sequenced in a study of early T cells in non-severe SARS-CoV-2 infection. Each CDR3 protein gets one entry after TCRdb re-called the 5' RACE reads with MiXCR. The sample shows about 58,000 distinct CDR3 sequences, roughly an eighth of them seen only once. The sequencing input was whole blood. Receptor source: an adult who was a healthcare worker with PCR-confirmed SARS-CoV-2 infection or an uninfected control (not recorded which).

Remarks on this clonotype: A much larger clonotype is one base distant, so this may be a read error. The chain is built from TRBV5-4 and TRBJ2-2; D perhaps matches TRBD1 (6 bases). Per the germline V gene, CDR1 is SGHNT and CDR2 is YYREEE (reference sequence). CDR3 length equals 17 residues. V shed 4 bases and J shed 1 base, with 17 bases lying between them. The CDR3 region has the DNA TGTGCCAGCAGCAATTCGACAGGCCCTCTGAACACCGGGGAGCTGTTTTTT. Its protein product is CASSNSTGPLNTGELFF. The whole variable domain, filled in from reference TRBV5-4 and TRBJ2-2, reads ETGVTQSPTHLIKTRGQQVTLRCSSQSGHNTVSWYQQALGQGPQFIFQYYREEENGRGNFPPRFSGLQFPNYSSELNVNALELDDSALYLCASSNSTGPLNTGELFFGEGSRLTVL.

This clonotype was observed many times. The rearrangement uses TRBV6-2 or TRBV6-3 and TRBJ2-7, with D unresolved. Per the germline V gene, CDR1 is MNHEY and CDR2 is SVGEGT. V was shortened by 6 bases and J by 6 bases, with 12 bases between the two germline ends. The CDR3 runs 12 residues. DNA for the CDR3: TGTGCCAGCAGGCGGCCCTTGGGCGAGCAGTACTTC. This codes for CASRRPLGEQYF.

This clonotype was seen repeatedly, ten times or more. The V call is TRBV29-1, the J call TRBJ2-2; D possibly corresponds to TRBD2 (6 bases). Between the trimmed V and J ends, which lost 5 bases and 2 bases, there was a span of 12 bases. Germline V CDR1 and CDR2: SQVTM, ANQGSEA. The CDR3 is 14 amino acids. CDR3 coding DNA: TGCAGCGTTATGACGGGGGTCAACACCGGGGAGCTGTTTTTT. It is translated as CSVMTGVNTGELFF.

This clonotype has ten or more counts. V gene TRBV9 combines with J gene TRBJ1-1; D not certain. The V and J ends lost 4 bases and 2 bases respectively, with 12 bases between them. This CDR3 is built from 14 residues. The germline V gene encodes CDR1 SGDLS and CDR2 YYNGEE. This CDR3 is CASSPNEGNTEAFF. The CDR3 DNA reads as TGTGCCAGCAGCCCAAACGAGGGTAACACTGAAGCTTTCTTT. The full variable domain, in which reference TRBV9 and TRBJ1-1 provide the parts outside the CDR3, is DSGVTQTPKHLITATGQRVTLRCSPRSGDLSVYWYQQSLDQGLQFLIQYYNGEERAKGNILERFSAQQFPDLHSELNLSSLELGDSALYFCASSPNEGNTEAFFGQGTRLTVV.

This clonotype appeared many times. V gene TRBV29-1 combines with J gene TRBJ1-1; the D is unclear. Germline V gene lookup returns CDR1 SQVTM and CDR2 ANQGSEA. This CDR3 contains 9 residues. V lost 6 bases and J lost 8, with 7 bases in between. In DNA form, the CDR3 reads TGCAGCGTCCGACGCGAAGCTTTCTTT. This encodes CSVRREAFF.

The rearrangement uses TRBV6-2 or TRBV6-3 and TRBJ2-5, with D perhaps given as TRBD1 or TRBD2 (6 bases each). Per the germline V gene, CDR1 is MNHEY and CDR2 is SVGEGT. The ends were cut back, 5 bases at V and 2 bases at J, with 24 bases in the middle. The CDR3 is 18 amino acids. The CDR3: CASSPGQWEEALQETQYF. Written as DNA, the CDR3 is TGTGCCAGCAGTCCTGGACAGTGGGAGGAAGCTTTACAAGAGACCCAGTACTTC.

This clonotype appeared many times. J is TRBJ2-6 and V is TRBV9; the match to TRBD1 covers 7 bases. J lost 0 bases, V lost 7 bases, and 7 bases had no gene match. This CDR3 has 16 residues. Germline V gene data show CDR1 as SGDLS and CDR2 as YYNGEE. CDR3 region: CASDDRDDSGANVLTF. The DNA for the CDR3 is TGTGCCAGCGACGACAGGGACGACTCTGGGGCCAACGTCCTGACTTTC.

This chain links TRBV6-6 with TRBJ1-1; 8 nucleotides align to TRBD1. V trimming: 6 bases; J trimming: 5 bases; junction bases outside the gene matches: 8. CDR3 size: 14 residues. Germline CDR1 and CDR2: MNHNY and SVGAGI (reference sequence). The CDR3 DNA reads as TGTGCCAGCAGGCTGACAGGGGTAGGGACTGAAGCTTTCTTT. Its translation: CASRLTGVGTEAFF.

The chain combines TRBV7-3 with TRBJ2-1; no reliable D call. The CDR3 contains 13 residues. Trimming pared 5 bases from V and 7 bases from J, leaving 12 bases between. Germline V gene data show CDR1 as SGHTA and CDR2 as FQGTGA. The CDR3 nucleotides read TGTGCCAGCAGCAGCTCCGGTTGGAATGAGCAGTTCTTC. The encoded protein is CASSSSGWNEQFF.